Listed here is a single TCR beta chain. TCRdb itself ran the RT-PCR reads through MiXCR, one entry per CDR3 protein. Among almost 700,000 distinct CDR3 sequences listed, approximately 15% were seen once. The receptor comes from a female donor in good health, serving as a healthy control. The source material was memory CD4+ T cells from blood.

The CDR3, as DNA: TGTGCCAGCAGTTCAAGACGGACTAGCGGGGGGTTTGATACGCAGTATTTT. Protein product: CASSSRRTSGGFDTQYF. The chain is built from TRBV6-5 and TRBJ2-3, with 14 bases that match TRBD2. The CDR3 extends over 17 amino acids. V was clipped by 4 bases and J by 6 bases; unmatched bases: 9. The germline V gene has CDR1 MNHEY and CDR2 SVGAGI.